One sample yielded the 3 T cell receptor beta chains listed below, sequenced in a study of read filtering for tumor transcriptome and immune sequencing. This library used 300 to 500 ng RNA and molecular barcoded adaptors spanning alpha/delta and beta/gamma chains. TCRdb passed the reads through MiXCR, listing each CDR3 protein once. This table has 40,000 or so distinct CDR3 sequences, roughly 15% appearing once. Sequences were obtained from a population of CD138-negative cells sorted from bone marrow. The receptor set was obtained from a donor aged 40 or over with multiple myeloma.

The sample holds many counts of this clonotype. The chain recombines TRBV20-1 with TRBJ2-1; D is ambiguous. The germline CDR1 and CDR2 sequences are DFQATT and SNEGSKA (reference sequence). The CDR3 has 10 amino acids. V lost 6 bases and J 7 bases, leaving 7 bases between the germline ends. The CDR3, as DNA: TGCAGTGCCGTTGGTAATGAGCAGTTCTTC. Translation: CSAVGNEQFF.

This clonotype has at least ten counts. This chain joins TRBV3-1 and TRBJ2-7; D is tentatively TRBD1 or TRBD2 (5 bases each). The germline gives CDR1 LGHDT, CDR2 YNNKEL (reference sequence). With 3 bases removed from V and 9 bases from J, the gap between germline ends came to 15 bases. The CDR3 consists of 13 residues. This CDR3 reads CASSQIAVGTQYF. The CDR3 DNA is TGTGCCAGCAGCCAGATAGCCGTCGGGACGCAGTACTTC.

This clonotype was picked up a small number of times. A read error is possible here, since a much larger clone lies one base away. V usage is TRBV6-2 or TRBV6-3 and J usage is TRBJ1-5, with a possible D match to TRBD1 (6 bases). Looked up from germline, CDR1 is MNHEY and CDR2 is SVGEGT. The CDR3 has 14 residues. This CDR3 is CASGYNREYQPQHF. The DNA for the CDR3 is TGTGCCAGCGGTTACAACAGGGAATATCAGCCCCAGCATTTT.